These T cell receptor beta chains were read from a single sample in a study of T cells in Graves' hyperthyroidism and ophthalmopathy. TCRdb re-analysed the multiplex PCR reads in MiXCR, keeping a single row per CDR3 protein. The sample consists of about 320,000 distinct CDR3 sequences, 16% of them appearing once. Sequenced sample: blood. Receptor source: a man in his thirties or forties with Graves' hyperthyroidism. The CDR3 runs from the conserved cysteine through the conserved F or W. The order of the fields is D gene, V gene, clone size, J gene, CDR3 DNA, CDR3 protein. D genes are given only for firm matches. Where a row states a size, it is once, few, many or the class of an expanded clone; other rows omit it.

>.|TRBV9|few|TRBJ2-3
TGTGCCAGCAGCGGGTTCGTGGGAGATACGCAGTATTTT
CASSGFVGDTQYF
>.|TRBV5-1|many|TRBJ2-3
TGCGCCAGCAGCTTGATGACTTCTAGCACAGATACGCAGTATTTT
CASSLMTSSTDTQYF
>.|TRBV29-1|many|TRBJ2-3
TGCAGCGTTAAGTCTGGACAGAGCACAGATACGCAGTATTTT
CSVKSGQSTDTQYF
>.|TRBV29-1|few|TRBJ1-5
TGCAGCGTTTTAGGAGTTTGGGGGTGGCAGCCCCAGCATTTT
CSVLGVWGWQPQHF
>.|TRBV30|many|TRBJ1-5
TGTGCCTGGAGTCTGCGGAATCAGCCCCAGCATTTT
CAWSLRNQPQHF
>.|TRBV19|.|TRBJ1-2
TGTGCCAGTAGTATTGCCGGGGGTGGGAACTATGGCTACACCTTC
CASSIAGGGNYGYTF
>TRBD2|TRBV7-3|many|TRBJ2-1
TGTGCCAGCAGCTTAAGCCGGACTAGCAATGAGCAGTTCTTC
CASSLSRTSNEQFF
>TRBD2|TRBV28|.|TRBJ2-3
TGTGCCAGCGGTAAATCTTACCTCCGGGAGGGTGGCACAGATACGCAGTATTTT
CASGKSYLREGGTDTQYF
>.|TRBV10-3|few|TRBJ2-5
TGTGCCAACTCACAAGGGCGCCAAGAGACCCAGTACTTC
CANSQGRQETQYF
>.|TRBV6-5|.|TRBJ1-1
TGTGCCAGCAGTTACACTGTCACAGGGTCAATGAACACTGAAGCTTTCTTT
CASSYTVTGSMNTEAFF
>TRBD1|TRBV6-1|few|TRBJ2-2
TGTGCCAGCAGTCCGGGACAGGGCGCGGCCACCGGGGAGCTGTTTTTT
CASSPGQGAATGELFF
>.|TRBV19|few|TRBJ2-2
TGTGCCAGTACCATTAAGTGGGGCTCAACCGGGGAGCTGTTTTTT
CASTIKWGSTGELFF
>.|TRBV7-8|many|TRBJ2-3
TGTGCCAGCAGCTTAGGCGGGGGTGGACAGCCCGGAGGTGATACGCAGTATTTT
CASSLGGGGQPGGDTQYF
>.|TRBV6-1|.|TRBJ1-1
TGTGCCAGCAGAGAACAGGGAGTAGGTATGAACACTGAAGCTTTCTTT
CASREQGVGMNTEAFF
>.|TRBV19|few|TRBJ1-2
TGTGCCACCCCGGGCAATGATGACTCTGGCTACACCTTC
CATPGNDDSGYTF
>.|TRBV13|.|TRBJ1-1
TGTGCCAGCAGCTTTGGAACCGGGACCGACTCTTTTGCAGCTTTCTTT
CASSFGTGTDSFAAFF
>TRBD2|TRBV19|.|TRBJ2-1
TGTGCCAGTAGTATCCTACTCTCTCTAGCGGGAGGGTGGTATGAGCAGTTCTTC
CASSILLSLAGGWYEQFF